The 3 T cell receptor beta chains in this list originate from one sample, sequenced in a study of blood T cell repertoires in COVID-19. Produced via immunoSEQ multiplex PCR; TCRdb's table is partial and in-frame only. This table has approximately 150,000 clones, about 80% appearing once. The sample was peripheral blood. The receptors were gathered from a man in his fifties with acute or convalescent COVID-19.

This chain connects TRBV19 to TRBJ2-6; 13 bases are shared with TRBD2. Germline lookup yields CDR1 LNHDA and CDR2 SQIVND (reference sequence). Trimming removed 3 bases from V and 2 bases from J; junction bases left unmatched: 4. The CDR3 contains 18 residues. The CDR3 DNA sequence: TGTGCCAGTAGTATTAAACTAGCGGGGGGGACTGGGGCCAACGTCCTGACTTTC. This codes for CASSIKLAGGTGANVLTF.

The V and J genes are TRBV29-1 and TRBJ2-3; 12 positions agree with TRBD1. CDR1 SQVTM and CDR2 ANQGSEA come from the germline V gene. This CDR3 contains 14 residues. V gave up 6 bases and J gave up 4 bases; unmatched junction bases: 5. The CDR3, as DNA: TGCAGCGTCGCCGGGACAGGGGGCCCAGATACGCAGTATTTT. Protein product: CSVAGTGGPDTQYF.

About this clone itself: This specimen includes other DNA sequences encoding the same CDR3. The gene calls are TRBV4-1 and TRBJ2-1; maybe TRBD1 (5 bases). Trimming took 0 bases from V and 0 from J, leaving 12 bases between them. Germline V gives CDR1 MGHRA, CDR2 YSYEKL. The CDR3 has 17 residues. The CDR3 is CASSQDGRGSSYNEQFF. The CDR3 nucleotides are TGCGCCAGCAGCCAAGATGGAAGGGGAAGCTCCTACAATGAGCAGTTCTTC.